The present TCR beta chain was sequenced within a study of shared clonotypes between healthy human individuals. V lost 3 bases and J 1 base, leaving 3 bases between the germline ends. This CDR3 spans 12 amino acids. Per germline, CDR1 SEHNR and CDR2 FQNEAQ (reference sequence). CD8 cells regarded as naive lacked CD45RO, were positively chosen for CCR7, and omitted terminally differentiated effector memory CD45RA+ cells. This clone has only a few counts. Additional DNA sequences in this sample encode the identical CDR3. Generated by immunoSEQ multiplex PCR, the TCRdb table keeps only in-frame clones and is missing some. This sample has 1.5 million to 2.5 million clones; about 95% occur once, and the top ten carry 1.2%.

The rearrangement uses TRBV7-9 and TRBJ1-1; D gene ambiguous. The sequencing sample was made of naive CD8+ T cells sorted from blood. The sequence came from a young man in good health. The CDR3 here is CASSFSNTEAFF. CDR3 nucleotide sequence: TGTGCCAGCAGCTTCTCGAACACTGAAGCTTTCTTT.